This TCR beta chain was sequenced during a study of vaccination effects on CD4 cells after COVID-19. The wider study: A few million PBMC were placed in each well, which was supplemented with 10 IU/ml IL-2 and roughly 10 ug/ml peptides.

The culture ran for 9 to 11 days, and then CD4+ T cells were isolated. The CDR3 is 15 residues long. The germline V gene encodes CDR1 SGHRS and CDR2 YFSETQ. V lost 3 bases and J lost 1; bases outside the gene matches: 5. This table comes from immunoSEQ multiplex PCR, and its TCRdb copy is limited to in-frame clones, with some not included. The repertoire holds 45,000 to 60,000 clones, with approximately 80% as singletons. Overall study findings and caveats: Few convalescent patients, and no early post-infection timepoints, were available to the study.

Comments on this clone: Antigen specificity is unknown.

This material consisted of CD4+ T cells from PBMCs cultured without peptide, taken before COVID-19 vaccination. This TCR came from a human donor who had a prior SARS-CoV-2 infection. The chain recombines TRBV5-1 with TRBJ2-7, with 9 bases fitting TRBD1. The CDR3 loop reads CASSSGQGWSYEQYF. The CDR3 coding sequence is TGCGCCAGCAGCTCTGGACAGGGGTGGTCCTACGAGCAGTACTTC.